This entry features one T cell receptor beta chain sequence. Its antigen is currently unknown. Documented treatment: oral pan-JAK inhibitor, 5-10 mg twice daily. T lymphocytes (CD4+ and CD8+) were sorted from PBMCs. Germline CDR1 SNHLY, CDR2 FYNNEI. The CDR3 consists of 12 residues. Trimming shortened V by 5 bases and J by 7 bases, and 9 bases separated the two germline ends. The data were obtained in a study of CD8+ T cells in alopecia areata. Overall study context: Treated patients swallowed 5 to 10 mg of oral tofacitinib twice daily. Study-wide results and limits: Tofacitinib did not eliminate many expanded lesional clones from scalp or blood. For baseline CD8+ expansion, any link to response stays uncertain with one nonresponder.

Extraction of RNA preceded its reverse transcription into cDNA, which served as the sequencing template. Method: immunoSEQ multiplex PCR; TCRdb's copy keeps in-frame clones and lacks some. The repertoire holds roughly 120,000 clones, with 45% to 65% as singletons. The material sequenced was CD4+ T cells sorted from blood, taken at week 24, from a patient treated with tofacitinib. The sequence came from a human donor with alopecia areata. This chain joins TRBV2 and TRBJ2-1, with D unclear. CDR3 sequence: CASSLLGNEQFF. The CDR3 coding sequence is TGTGCCAGCAGTTTACTGGGAAATGAGCAGTTCTTC.